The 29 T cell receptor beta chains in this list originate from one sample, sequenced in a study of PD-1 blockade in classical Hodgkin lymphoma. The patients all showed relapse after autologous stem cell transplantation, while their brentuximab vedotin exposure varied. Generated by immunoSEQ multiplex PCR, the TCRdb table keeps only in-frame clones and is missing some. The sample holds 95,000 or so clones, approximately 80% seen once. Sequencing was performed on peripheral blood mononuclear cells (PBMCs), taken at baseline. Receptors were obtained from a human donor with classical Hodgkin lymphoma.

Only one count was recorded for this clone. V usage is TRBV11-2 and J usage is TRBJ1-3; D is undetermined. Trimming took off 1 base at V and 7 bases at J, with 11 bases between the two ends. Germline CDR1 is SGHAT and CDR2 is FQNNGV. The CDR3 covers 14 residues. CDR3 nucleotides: TGTGCCAGCAGCTTAGTCCCGATAGGGAACACCATATATTTT. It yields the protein CASSLVPIGNTIYF.

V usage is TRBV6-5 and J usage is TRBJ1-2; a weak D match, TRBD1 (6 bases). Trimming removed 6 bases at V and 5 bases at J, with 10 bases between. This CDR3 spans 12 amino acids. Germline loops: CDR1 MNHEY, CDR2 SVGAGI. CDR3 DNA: TGTGCCAGCAGAACAGGGCCGTATGGCTACACCTTC. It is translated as CASRTGPYGYTF.

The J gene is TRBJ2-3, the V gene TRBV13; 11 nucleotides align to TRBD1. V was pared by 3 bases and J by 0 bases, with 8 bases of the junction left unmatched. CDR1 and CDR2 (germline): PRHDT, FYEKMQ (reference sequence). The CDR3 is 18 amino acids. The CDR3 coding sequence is TGTGCCAGCAGCTTCACCCTGGGGGACAGGGGGAGCACAGATACGCAGTATTTT. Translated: CASSFTLGDRGSTDTQYF.

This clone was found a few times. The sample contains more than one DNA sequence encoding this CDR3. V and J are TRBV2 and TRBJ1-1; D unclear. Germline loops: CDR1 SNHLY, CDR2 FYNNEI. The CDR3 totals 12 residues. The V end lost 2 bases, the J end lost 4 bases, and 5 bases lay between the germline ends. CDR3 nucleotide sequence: TGTGCCAGCAGTGAATGGGGCACTGAAGCTTTCTTT. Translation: CASSEWGTEAFF.

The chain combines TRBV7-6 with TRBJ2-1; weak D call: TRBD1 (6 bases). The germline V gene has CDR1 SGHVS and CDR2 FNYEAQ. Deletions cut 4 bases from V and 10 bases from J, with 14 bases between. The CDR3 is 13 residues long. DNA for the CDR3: TGTGCCAGCAGCTCGAACACCGGGACAGAGCAGTTCTTC. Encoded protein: CASSSNTGTEQFF.

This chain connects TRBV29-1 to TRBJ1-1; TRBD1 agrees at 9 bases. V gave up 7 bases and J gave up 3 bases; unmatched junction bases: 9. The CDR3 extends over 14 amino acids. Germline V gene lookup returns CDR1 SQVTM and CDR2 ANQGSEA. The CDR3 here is CSATPGTGYTEAFF. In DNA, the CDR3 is TGCAGCGCTACCCCCGGGACAGGGTACACTGAAGCTTTCTTT.

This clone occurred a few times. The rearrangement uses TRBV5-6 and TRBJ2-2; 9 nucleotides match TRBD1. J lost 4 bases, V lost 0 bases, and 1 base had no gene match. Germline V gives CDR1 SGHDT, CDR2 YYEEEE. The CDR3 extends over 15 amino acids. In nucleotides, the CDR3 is TGTGCCAGCAGCTTGGGGGACAGGGCCACCGGGGAGCTGTTTTTT. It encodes CASSLGDRATGELFF. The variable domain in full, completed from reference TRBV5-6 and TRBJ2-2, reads DAGVTQSPTHLIKTRGQQVTLRCSPKSGHDTVSWYQQALGQGPQFIFQYYEEEERQRGNFPDRFSGHQFPNYSSELNVNALLLGDSALYLCASSLGDRATGELFFGEGSRLTVL.

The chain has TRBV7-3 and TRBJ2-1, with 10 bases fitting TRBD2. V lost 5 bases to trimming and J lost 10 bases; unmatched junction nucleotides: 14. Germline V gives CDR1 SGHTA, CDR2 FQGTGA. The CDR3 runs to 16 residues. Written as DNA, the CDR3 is TGTGCCAGCAGCACCTACTCCGGGACTAGCGCGGGGGAGCAGTTCTTC. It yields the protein CASSTYSGTSAGEQFF. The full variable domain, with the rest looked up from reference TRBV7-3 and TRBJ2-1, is GAGVSQTPSNKVTEKGKYVELRCDPISGHTALYWYRQSLGQGPEFLIYFQGTGAADDSGLPNDRFFAVRPEGSVSTLKIQRTERGDSAVYLCASSTYSGTSAGEQFFGPGTRLTVL.

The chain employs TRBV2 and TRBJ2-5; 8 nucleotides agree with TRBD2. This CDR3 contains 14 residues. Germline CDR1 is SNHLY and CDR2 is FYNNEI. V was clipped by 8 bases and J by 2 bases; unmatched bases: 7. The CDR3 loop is CASSIGGGQETQYF. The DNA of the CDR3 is TGTGCCAGCTCTATCGGGGGGGGACAAGAGACCCAGTACTTC.

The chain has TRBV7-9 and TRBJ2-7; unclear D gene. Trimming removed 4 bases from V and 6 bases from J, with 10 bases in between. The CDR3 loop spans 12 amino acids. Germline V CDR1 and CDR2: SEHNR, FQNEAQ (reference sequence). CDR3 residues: CASSYPKPEQYF. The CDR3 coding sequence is TGTGCCAGCAGCTACCCTAAGCCCGAGCAGTACTTC.

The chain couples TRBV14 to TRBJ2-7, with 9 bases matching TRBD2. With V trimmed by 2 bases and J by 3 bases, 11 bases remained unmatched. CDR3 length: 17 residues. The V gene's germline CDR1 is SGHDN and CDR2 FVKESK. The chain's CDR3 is CASSQIKDSGGYYEQYF. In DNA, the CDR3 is TGTGCCAGCAGCCAAATAAAAGATAGCGGGGGATACTACGAGCAGTACTTC.

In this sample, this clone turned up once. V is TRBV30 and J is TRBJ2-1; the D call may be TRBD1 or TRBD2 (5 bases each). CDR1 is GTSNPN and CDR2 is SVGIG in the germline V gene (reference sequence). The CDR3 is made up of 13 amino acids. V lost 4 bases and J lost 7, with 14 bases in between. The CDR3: CAWIGTGGNEQFF. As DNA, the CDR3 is TGTGCCTGGATAGGGACCGGCGGGAATGAGCAGTTCTTC.

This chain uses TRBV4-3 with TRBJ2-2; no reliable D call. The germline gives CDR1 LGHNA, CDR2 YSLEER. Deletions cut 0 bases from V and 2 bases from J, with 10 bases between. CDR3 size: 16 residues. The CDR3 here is CASSQEANLNTGELFF. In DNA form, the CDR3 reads TGCGCCAGCAGCCAAGAGGCTAACCTCAACACCGGGGAGCTGTTTTTT.

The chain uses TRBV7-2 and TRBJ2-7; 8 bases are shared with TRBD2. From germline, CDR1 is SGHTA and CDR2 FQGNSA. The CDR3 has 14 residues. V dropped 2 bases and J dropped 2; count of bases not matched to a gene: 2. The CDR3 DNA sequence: TGTGCCAGCAGCTTACAGCGGGGGCCCTACGAGCAGTACTTC. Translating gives CASSLQRGPYEQYF.

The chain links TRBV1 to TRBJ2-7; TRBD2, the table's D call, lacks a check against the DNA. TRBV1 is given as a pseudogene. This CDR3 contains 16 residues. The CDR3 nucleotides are TGCACCAGCAGCCAAGATTCGACTAGCGGGCCCTACGAGCAGTACTTC. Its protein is CTSSQDSTSGPYEQYF.

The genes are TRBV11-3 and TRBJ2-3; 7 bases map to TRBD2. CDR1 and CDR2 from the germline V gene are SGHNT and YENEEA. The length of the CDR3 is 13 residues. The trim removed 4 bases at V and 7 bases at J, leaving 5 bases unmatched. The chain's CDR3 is CASSSGLPYTQYF. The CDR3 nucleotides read TGTGCCAGCAGCTCGGGACTACCCTATACGCAGTATTTT.

The CDR3 DNA is TGTGCCAGCACAGGGGACAGGGCCTACGAGCAGTACTTC. It translates to CASTGDRAYEQYF. The chain carries TRBV6-5 and TRBJ2-7; 9 bases map to TRBD1. This CDR3 is built from 13 residues. Germline CDR1 reads MNHEY; CDR2 reads SVGAGI. Losses at the gene ends were 7 bases for V and 2 bases for J; bases not matched to a gene: 3.

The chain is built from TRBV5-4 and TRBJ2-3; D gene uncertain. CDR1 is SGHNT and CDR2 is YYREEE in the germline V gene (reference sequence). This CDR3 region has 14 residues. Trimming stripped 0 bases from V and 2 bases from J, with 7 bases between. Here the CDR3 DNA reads TGTGCCAGCAGCTTGGCACCTCACACAGATACGCAGTATTTT. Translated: CASSLAPHTDTQYF.

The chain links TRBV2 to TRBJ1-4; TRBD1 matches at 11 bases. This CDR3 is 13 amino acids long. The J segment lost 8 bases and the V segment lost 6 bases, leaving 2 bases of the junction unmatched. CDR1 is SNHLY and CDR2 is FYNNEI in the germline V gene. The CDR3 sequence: CASRGQGGEKLFF. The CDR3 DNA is TGTGCCAGCAGGGGACAGGGGGGCGAAAAACTGTTTTTT.

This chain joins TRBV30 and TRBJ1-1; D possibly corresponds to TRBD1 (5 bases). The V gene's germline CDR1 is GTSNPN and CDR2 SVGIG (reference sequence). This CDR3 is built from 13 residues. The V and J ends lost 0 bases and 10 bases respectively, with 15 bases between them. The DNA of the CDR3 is TGTGCCTGGAGTGTAGGGGTAACGTATGGAGCTTTCTTT. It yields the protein CAWSVGVTYGAFF.

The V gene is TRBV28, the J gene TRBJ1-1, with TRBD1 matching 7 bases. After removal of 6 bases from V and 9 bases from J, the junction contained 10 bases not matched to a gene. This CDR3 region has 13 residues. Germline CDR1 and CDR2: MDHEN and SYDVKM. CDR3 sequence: CASSRLGTEKAFF. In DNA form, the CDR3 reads TGTGCCAGCAGCCGTTTAGGGACAGAGAAAGCTTTCTTT.

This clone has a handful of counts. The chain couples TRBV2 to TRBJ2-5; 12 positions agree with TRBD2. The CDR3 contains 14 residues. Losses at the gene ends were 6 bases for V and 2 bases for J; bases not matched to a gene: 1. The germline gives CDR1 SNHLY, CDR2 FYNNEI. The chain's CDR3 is CASSGTSGQETQYF. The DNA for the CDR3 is TGTGCCAGCAGCGGGACTAGCGGGCAAGAGACCCAGTACTTC.

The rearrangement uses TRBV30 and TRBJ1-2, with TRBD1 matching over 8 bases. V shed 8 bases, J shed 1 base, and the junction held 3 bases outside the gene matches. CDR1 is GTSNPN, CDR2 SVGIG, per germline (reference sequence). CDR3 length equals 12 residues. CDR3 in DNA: TGTGCCGGACAGGGTGGTAACTATGGCTACACCTTC. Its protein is CAGQGGNYGYTF.

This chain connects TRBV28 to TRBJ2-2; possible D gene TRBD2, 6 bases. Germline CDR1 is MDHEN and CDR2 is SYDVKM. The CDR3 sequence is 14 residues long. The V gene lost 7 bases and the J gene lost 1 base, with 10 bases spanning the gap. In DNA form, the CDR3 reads TGTGCCAGCATGGGGGGAGGGAACACCGGGGAGCTGTTTTTT. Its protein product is CASMGGGNTGELFF.

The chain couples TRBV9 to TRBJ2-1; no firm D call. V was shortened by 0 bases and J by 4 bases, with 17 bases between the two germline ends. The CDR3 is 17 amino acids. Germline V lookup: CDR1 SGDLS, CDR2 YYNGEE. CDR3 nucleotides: TGTGCCAGCAGCGTAGACCCACGAGCGACCCGTTACAATGAGCAGTTCTTC. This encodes CASSVDPRATRYNEQFF.

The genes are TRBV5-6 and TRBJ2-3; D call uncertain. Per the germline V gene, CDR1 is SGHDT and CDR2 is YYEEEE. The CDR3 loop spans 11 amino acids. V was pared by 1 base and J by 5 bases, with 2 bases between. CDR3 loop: CASSLLDTQYF. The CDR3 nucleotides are TGTGCCAGCAGCTTGCTAGATACGCAGTATTTT.

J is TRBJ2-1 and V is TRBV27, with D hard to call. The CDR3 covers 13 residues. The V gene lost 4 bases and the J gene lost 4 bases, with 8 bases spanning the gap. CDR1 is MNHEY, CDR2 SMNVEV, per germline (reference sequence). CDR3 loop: CASSWEAYNEQFF. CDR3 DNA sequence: TGTGCCAGCAGTTGGGAAGCTTACAATGAGCAGTTCTTC.

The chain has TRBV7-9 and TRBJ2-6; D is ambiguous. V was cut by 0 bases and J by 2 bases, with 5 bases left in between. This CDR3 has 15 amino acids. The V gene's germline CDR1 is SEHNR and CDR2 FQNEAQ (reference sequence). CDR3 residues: CASSLAIPGANVLTF. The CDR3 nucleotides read TGTGCCAGCAGCTTAGCTATACCTGGGGCCAACGTCCTGACTTTC.

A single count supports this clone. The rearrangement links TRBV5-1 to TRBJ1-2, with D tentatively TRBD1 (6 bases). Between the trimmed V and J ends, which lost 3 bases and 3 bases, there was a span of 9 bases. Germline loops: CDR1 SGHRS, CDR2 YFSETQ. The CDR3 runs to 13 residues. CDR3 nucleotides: TGCGCCAGCAGCTACACAGGGTACTATGGCTACACCTTC. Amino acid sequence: CASSYTGYYGYTF. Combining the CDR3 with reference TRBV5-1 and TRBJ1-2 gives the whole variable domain KAGVTQTPRYLIKTRGQQVTLSCSPISGHRSVSWYQQTPGQGLQFLFEYFSETQRNKGNFPGRFSGRQFSNSRSEMNVSTLELGDSALYLCASSYTGYYGYTFGSGTRLTVV.